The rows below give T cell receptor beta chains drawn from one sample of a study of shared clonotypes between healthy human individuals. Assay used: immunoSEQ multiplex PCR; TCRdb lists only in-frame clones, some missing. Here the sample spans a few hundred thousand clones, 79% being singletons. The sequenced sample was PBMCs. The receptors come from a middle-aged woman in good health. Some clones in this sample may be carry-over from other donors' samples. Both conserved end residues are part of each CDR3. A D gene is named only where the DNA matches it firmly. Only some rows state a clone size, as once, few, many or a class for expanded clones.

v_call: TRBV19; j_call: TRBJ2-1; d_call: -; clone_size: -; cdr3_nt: TGTGCCAGTAGTATTGGCCTCCTAAACAATGAGCAGTTCTTC; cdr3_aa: CASSIGLLNNEQFF
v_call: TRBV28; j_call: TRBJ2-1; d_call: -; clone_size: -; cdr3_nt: TGTGCCAGCAGTGACTCCTCCAACTACAATGAGCAGTTCTTC; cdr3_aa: CASSDSSNYNEQFF
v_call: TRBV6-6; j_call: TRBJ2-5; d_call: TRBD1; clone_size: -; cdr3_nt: TGTGCCACCACTAAAGGCAGGGGGATTGAGACCCAGTACTTC; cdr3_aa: CATTKGRGIETQYF
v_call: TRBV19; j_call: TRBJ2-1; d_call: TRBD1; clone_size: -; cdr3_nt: TGTGCCAGTAGTCCCGGGACAGGGACGTACAATGAGCAGTTCTTC; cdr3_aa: CASSPGTGTYNEQFF
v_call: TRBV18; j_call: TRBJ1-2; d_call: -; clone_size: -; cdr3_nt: TGTGCCAGCTCACCACCAGGGTTGGGGCCGGTGGATGGCTACACCTTC; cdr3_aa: CASSPPGLGPVDGYTF
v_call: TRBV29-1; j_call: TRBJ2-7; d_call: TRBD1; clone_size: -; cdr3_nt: TGCAGCGTTGAAGTCCGGGACAGGGCCGGCTACGAGCAGTACTTC; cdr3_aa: CSVEVRDRAGYEQYF
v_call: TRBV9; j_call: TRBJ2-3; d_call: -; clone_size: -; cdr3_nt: TGTGCCAGCAGCGTAGCCCCGGGCACAGATACGCAGTATTTT; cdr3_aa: CASSVAPGTDTQYF
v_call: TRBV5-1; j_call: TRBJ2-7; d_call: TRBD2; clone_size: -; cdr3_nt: TGCGCCAGCAGCGAGAGACTAGCTACCTACGAGCAGTACTTC; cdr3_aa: CASSERLATYEQYF
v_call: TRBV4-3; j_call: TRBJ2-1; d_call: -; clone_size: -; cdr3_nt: TGCGCCAGCAGCCGCAACCGGGCCTACAATGAGCAGTTCTTC; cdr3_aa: CASSRNRAYNEQFF
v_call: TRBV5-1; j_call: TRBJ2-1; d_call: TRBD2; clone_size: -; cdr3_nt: TGCGCCAGCAGCTTGGGCGGGAGGGTGGATGAGCAGTTCTTC; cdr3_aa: CASSLGGRVDEQFF
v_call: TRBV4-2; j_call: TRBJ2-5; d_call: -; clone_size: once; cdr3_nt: TGTGCCAGCGGTCGGGACGATGGCCAAGAGACCCAGTACTTC; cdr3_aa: CASGRDDGQETQYF
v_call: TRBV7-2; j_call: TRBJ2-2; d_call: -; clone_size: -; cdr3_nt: TGTGCCAGCAGCTTAGCGAGGGTAGCGTCTGGCGGGGAGCTGTTTTTT; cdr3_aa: CASSLARVASGGELFF
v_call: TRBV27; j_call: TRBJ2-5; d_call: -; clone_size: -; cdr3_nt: TGTGCCAGCAGAAGGTCTAGCGTGCAAGAGACCCAGTACTTC; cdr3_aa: CASRRSSVQETQYF
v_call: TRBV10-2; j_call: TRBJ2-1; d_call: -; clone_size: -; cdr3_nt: TGCGCCAGCAGGGCGACAGGGACTCACAATGAGCAGTTCTTC; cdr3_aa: CASRATGTHNEQFF
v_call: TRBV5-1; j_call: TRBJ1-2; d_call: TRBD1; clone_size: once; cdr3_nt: TGCGCCAGCAGCTTGACCACAGGGGAGCGTTACACCTTC; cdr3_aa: CASSLTTGERYTF
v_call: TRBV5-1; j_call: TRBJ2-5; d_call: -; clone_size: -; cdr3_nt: TGCGCCAGCAGCTTGGGGGAAGTCTCGCAAGAGACCCAGTACTTC; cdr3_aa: CASSLGEVSQETQYF
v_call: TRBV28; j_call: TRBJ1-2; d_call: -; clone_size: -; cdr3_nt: TGTGCCAGCAGTTTAGGGCAGGGCTATGGCTACACCTTC; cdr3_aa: CASSLGQGYGYTF
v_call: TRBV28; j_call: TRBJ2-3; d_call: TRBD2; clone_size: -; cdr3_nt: TGTGCCAGCAGTTTACTAGGGACTAGCGGGTCCAACACAGATACGCAGTATTTT; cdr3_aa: CASSLLGTSGSNTDTQYF
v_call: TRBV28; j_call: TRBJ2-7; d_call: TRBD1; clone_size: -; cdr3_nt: TGTGCCAGCAGTTCCGCCGGGACAGGGGGGTCCTACGAGCAGTACTTC; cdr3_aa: CASSSAGTGGSYEQYF
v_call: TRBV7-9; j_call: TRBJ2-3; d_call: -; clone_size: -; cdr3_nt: TGTGCCAGCAGCTTAGCGCAGAGCTTCACAGATACGCAGTATTTT; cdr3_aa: CASSLAQSFTDTQYF
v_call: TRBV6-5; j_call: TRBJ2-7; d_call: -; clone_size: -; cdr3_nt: TGTGCCAGCAGTCCTTCCGGGACACTCTACGATCAGTACTTC; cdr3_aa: CASSPSGTLYDQYF
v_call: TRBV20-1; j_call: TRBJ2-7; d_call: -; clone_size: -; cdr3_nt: TGCAGTGCTAGAGATCCCCGGGAGCAGTACTTC; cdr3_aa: CSARDPREQYF
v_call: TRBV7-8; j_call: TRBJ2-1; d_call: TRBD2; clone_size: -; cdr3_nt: TGTGCCAGCAGCCAGGCCCGGACTAGCGGGAGTTTGAATGAGCAGTTCTTC; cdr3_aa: CASSQARTSGSLNEQFF
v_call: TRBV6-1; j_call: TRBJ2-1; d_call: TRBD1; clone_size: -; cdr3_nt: TGTGCCAGGACAGGGTCGGCTCGGTTCTTC; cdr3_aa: CARTGSARFF
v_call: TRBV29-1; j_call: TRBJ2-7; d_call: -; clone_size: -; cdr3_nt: TGCAGCGCCCAATACTCCCAGGGCCACGAGCAGTACTTC; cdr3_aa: CSAQYSQGHEQYF
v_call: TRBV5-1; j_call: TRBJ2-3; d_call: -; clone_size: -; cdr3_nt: TGCGCCAGCAGCTTCTTACAGCTCGGGGCAGATACGCAGTATTTT; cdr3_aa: CASSFLQLGADTQYF
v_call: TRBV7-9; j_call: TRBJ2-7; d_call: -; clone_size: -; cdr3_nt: TGTGCCAGCAGCTTAGGGTATACAGAGCAGTACTTC; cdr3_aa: CASSLGYTEQYF
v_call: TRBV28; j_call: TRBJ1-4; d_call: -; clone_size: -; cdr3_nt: TGTGCCAGCAGCACAGGGAATGAAAAACTGTTTTTT; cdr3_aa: CASSTGNEKLFF
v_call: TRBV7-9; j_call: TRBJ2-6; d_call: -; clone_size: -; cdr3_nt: TGTGCCAGCAGCCCCACTCCGCCGTCTGGGGCCAACGTCCTGACTTTC; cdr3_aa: CASSPTPPSGANVLTF
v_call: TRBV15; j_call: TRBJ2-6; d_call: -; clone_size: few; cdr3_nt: TGTGCCACCAGCAGCTCGGGGCGGGCAGGGGTGTTCGGGGCCAACGTCCTGACTTTC; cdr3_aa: CATSSSGRAGVFGANVLTF
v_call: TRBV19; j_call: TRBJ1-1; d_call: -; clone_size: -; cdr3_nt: TGTGCCAGTAGAGGCCATCGGAGCACTGAAGCTTTCTTT; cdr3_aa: CASRGHRSTEAFF
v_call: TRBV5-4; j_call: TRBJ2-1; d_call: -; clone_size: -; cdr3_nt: TGTGCCAGCAGCTTGGCCTCGGCGAGCGGGTATGACTACAATGAGCAGTTCTTC; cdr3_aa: CASSLASASGYDYNEQFF
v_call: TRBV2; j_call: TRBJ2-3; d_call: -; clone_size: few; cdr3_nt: TGTGCCACAAACTATGGTGCGACAGATACGCAGTATTTT; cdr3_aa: CATNYGATDTQYF
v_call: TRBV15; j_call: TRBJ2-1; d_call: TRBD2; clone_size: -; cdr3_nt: TGTGCCACCAGCAGGACTAGCGGGAGCTATTACAATGAGCAGTTCTTC; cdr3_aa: CATSRTSGSYYNEQFF
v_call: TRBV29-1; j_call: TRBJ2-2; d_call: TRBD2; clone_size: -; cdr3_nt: TGCAGCGTTGGCACACTAGCGGGAGTTGGCGGGGAGCTGTTTTTT; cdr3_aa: CSVGTLAGVGGELFF
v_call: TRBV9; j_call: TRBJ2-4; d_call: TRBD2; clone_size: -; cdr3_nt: TGTGCCAGCAGCGTAGTGGCGGGGGGGGACATTCAGTACTTC; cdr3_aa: CASSVVAGGDIQYF
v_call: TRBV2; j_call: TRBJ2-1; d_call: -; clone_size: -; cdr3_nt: TGTGCCAGTAACGTCCTATACAATGAGCAGTTCTTC; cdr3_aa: CASNVLYNEQFF
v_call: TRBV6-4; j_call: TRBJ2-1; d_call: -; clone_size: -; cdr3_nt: TGTGCCAGCAGTGACTCATGGGAGGGAGGCACAGGGGGTGAGCAGTTCTTC; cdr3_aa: CASSDSWEGGTGGEQFF
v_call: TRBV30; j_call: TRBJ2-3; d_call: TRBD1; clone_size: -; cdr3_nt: TGTGCCTGGAGTTTCAACGCCGGGACAGGGGGCGTTTTT; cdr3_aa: CAWSFNAGTGGVF
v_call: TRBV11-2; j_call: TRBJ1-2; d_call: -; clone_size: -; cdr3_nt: TGTGCCAGCAGCTTAGCTACAGGGTACTATGGCTACACCTTC; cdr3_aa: CASSLATGYYGYTF
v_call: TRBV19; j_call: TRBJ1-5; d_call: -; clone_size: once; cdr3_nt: TGTGCCAGTAGTATAGAGTATCAGCCCCAGCATTTT; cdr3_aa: CASSIEYQPQHF
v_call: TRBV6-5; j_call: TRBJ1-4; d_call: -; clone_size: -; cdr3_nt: TGTGCCAGCAAGAGGGACGGTATGGATGAAAAACTGTTTTTT; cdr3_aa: CASKRDGMDEKLFF
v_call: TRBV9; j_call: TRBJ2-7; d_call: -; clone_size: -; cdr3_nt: TGTGCCAGCAGCGCAAGGGACCGAAACACCTACGAGCAGTACTTC; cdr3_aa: CASSARDRNTYEQYF
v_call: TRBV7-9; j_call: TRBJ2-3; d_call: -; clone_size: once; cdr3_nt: TGTGCCAGCAGCCGGGGTGGGGGTGCCACAGATACGCAGTATTTT; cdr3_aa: CASSRGGGATDTQYF
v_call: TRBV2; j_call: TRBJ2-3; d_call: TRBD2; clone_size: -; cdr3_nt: TGTGCCAGCAGCTCTAGCGGCCTAATCCCAGATACGCAGTATTTT; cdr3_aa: CASSSSGLIPDTQYF
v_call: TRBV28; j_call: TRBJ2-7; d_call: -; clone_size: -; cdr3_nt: TGTGCCAGCAGTTCCAACCGGGACGGCTACTCCTACGAGCAGTACTTC; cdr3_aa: CASSSNRDGYSYEQYF
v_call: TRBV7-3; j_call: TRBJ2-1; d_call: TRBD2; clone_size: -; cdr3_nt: TGTGCCAGCAGCTTGAGCGGGGGTGGCAATGAGCAGTTCTTC; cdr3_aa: CASSLSGGGNEQFF
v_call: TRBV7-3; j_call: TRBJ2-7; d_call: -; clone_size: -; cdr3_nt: TGTGCCAGCAGTCAGGGACCCGGCCACGAGCAGTACTTC; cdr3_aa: CASSQGPGHEQYF
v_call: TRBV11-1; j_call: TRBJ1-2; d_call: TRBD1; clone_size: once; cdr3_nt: TGTGCCAGCAGCTTCTCCCGACAGGGGACGGGCTACACCTTC; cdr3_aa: CASSFSRQGTGYTF
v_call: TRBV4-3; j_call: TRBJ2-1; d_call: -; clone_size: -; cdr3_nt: TGCGCCAGCAGCCAAGATTCCACCTGGGTTTTGGATGAGCAGTTCTTC; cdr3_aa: CASSQDSTWVLDEQFF
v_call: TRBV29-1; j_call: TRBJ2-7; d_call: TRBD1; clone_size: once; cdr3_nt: TGCAGCGCTTCCGTGGGACAGGGTGACGAGCAGTACTTC; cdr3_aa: CSASVGQGDEQYF
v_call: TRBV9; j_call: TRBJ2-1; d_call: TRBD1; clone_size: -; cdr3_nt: TGTGCCAGCAGCGTAGCCGACAGGGGTGGCTACAATGAGCAGTTCTTC; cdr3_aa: CASSVADRGGYNEQFF
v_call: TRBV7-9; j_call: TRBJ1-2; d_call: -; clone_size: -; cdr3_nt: TGTGCCAGCAGCTTATCCGTGACAGCAAACTATGGCTACACCTTC; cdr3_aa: CASSLSVTANYGYTF
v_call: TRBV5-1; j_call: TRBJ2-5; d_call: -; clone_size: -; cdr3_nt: TGCGCCAGCAGCCCGGGACCACAAGAGACCCAGTACTTC; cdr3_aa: CASSPGPQETQYF
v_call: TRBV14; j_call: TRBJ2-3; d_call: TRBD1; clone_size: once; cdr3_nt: TGTGCCAGCAGCCAACCCGGGACAGGGAGGATAGCAGATACGCAGTATTTT; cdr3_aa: CASSQPGTGRIADTQYF
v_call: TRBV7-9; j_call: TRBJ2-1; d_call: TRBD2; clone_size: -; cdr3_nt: TGTGCCAGCAATCTAGCGGGAGTTCGAGAGCAGTTCTTC; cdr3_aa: CASNLAGVREQFF
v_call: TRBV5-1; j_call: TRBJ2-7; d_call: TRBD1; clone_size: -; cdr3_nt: TGCGCCAGCAGCTTAGCCGGGACAGGGGGGAACGAGCAGTACTTC; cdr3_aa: CASSLAGTGGNEQYF